The 16 T cell receptor beta chains presented below share a single source sample, sequenced in a study of T cell repertoires in cytomegalovirus infection. TCRdb re-analysed the reads in MiXCR, keeping a single row per CDR3 protein. The table lists around 99,000 distinct CDR3 sequences, 29% of them singletons, with 80% to 90% in the top ten. No antigen has been identified for these receptors. The source material was CD8+ T cells from cultured PBMCs, sampled from culture after CMV antigen stimulation. These receptors were collected from a human donor in good health (CMV status not recorded). Some clones in this sample may be carry-over from other donors' samples.

The chain is built from TRBV5-4 and TRBJ1-2, with a tentative D call TRBD1 (5 bases). Trimming cost V 4 bases and J 2 bases, with 15 bases left between them. The CDR3 is 15 amino acids. Germline V gives CDR1 SGHNT, CDR2 YYREEE (reference sequence). CDR3 in amino acids: CASSRVGDSNYGYTF. The CDR3 DNA reads as TGTGCCAGCAGCCGGGTTGGGGACTCAAACTATGGCTACACCTTC.

The table lists this clonotype with many counts. This sequence joins TRBV7-6 and TRBJ2-3; 9 positions match TRBD1. Germline V lookup: CDR1 SGHVS, CDR2 FNYEAQ. V was pared by 5 bases and J by 4 bases, with 4 bases of the junction left unmatched. This CDR3 spans 14 amino acids. CDR3 region: CASSPDRGADTQYF. In nucleotides, the CDR3 is TGTGCCAGCAGCCCGGACAGGGGCGCAGATACGCAGTATTTT.

The J gene is TRBJ2-1, the V gene TRBV11-2; D gene uncertain. This CDR3 is built from 14 residues. V gave up 3 bases and J gave up 4 bases, with 10 bases separating them. The V gene's germline CDR1 is SGHAT and CDR2 FQNNGV. CDR3 DNA sequence: TGTGCCAGCAGCTTTTCGGGTTCTTACAATGAGCAGTTCTTC. Amino acids: CASSFSGSYNEQFF.

The V call is TRBV20-1, the J call TRBJ1-4, with D perhaps TRBD1 (5 bases). Germline V gene sequence: CDR1 DFQATT, CDR2 SNEGSKA (reference sequence). The length of the CDR3 is 13 residues. With 5 bases removed from V and 0 bases from J, the gap between germline ends came to 7 bases. CDR3 amino acids: CSAGDSTNEKLFF. CDR3 nucleotides: TGCAGTGCTGGGGACTCAACTAATGAAAAACTGTTTTTT.

This clonotype was recorded a few times. The J gene is TRBJ1-1, the V gene TRBV10-2; D remains ambiguous. Trimming took off 2 bases at V and 5 bases at J, with 6 bases between the two ends. Germline CDR1 is WSHSY and CDR2 is SAAADI. The CDR3 contains 12 residues. CDR3 protein: CASSEVGTEAFF. The CDR3 DNA sequence: TGCGCCAGCAGTGAGGTGGGAACTGAAGCTTTCTTT.

This clonotype was seen at least ten times. The chain has TRBV7-8 and TRBJ1-1, with D possibly being TRBD1 (6 bases). This CDR3 region has 15 residues. CDR1 is SGHVS and CDR2 is FQNEAQ in the germline V gene. Trimming removed 1 base at V and 0 bases at J, with 9 bases between. CDR3 in DNA: TGTGCCAGCAGCTTAGAGGACAGAATGAACACTGAAGCTTTCTTT. It translates to CASSLEDRMNTEAFF.

The chain joins TRBV6-5 to TRBJ2-5; the match to TRBD1 covers 10 bases. CDR1 is MNHEY, CDR2 SVGAGI, per germline. V lost 6 bases, J lost 2 bases, and 6 bases stayed unmatched. This CDR3 spans 15 amino acids. The CDR3 coding sequence is TGTGCCAGCAGCCGGGACAGGGGTCCACAAGAGACCCAGTACTTC. Amino acids: CASSRDRGPQETQYF.

This clonotype appeared many times. The chain employs TRBV6-5 and TRBJ2-7; TRBD2 might be the D (7 bases). Germline CDR1 and CDR2: MNHEY and SVGAGI. V was shortened by 10 bases and J by 4 bases, with 32 bases between the two germline ends. The CDR3 covers 18 residues. The chain's CDR3 is CATYSLKPSGEGQYEQYF. The CDR3 DNA reads TGTGCCACCTATTCATTAAAGCCCTCAGGGGAGGGCCAATACGAGCAGTACTTC.

This clonotype was detected ten times or more. The V gene is TRBV18, the J gene TRBJ2-3, with a tentative D call TRBD2 (5 bases). The germline V gene encodes CDR1 KGHSH and CDR2 LQKENI. V shed 0 bases and J shed 3 bases, with 10 bases lying between them. The CDR3 is 15 residues long. CDR3: CASSPPQGRTDTQYF. The CDR3 bases are TGTGCCAGCTCACCACCGCAAGGGAGAACAGATACGCAGTATTTT.

This clonotype has a handful of counts. CDR3 nucleotides: TGCAGTGCTACAGGGGGGCCAAAAACTGAAGCTTTCTTT. Translated, it gives CSATGGPKTEAFF. The V gene is TRBV20-1, the J gene TRBJ1-1, with 7 bases matching TRBD1. Germline V lookup: CDR1 DFQATT, CDR2 SNEGSKA (reference sequence). V gave up 4 bases and J gave up 5 bases; unmatched junction bases: 7. The CDR3 is 13 residues long.

The chain uses TRBV19 and TRBJ1-6, with a weak D call TRBD1 (5 bases). The germline V and J ends were trimmed by 5 bases and 15 bases, with 17 bases remaining between them. The CDR3 covers 13 residues. Germline CDR1 is LNHDA and CDR2 is SQIVND (reference sequence). CDR3 sequence: CASSPQEGRDLHF. Written as DNA, the CDR3 is TGTGCCAGTAGTCCTCAGGAGGGCAGGGACCTCCACTTT.

This clonotype was observed a few times. V gene TRBV7-9 combines with J gene TRBJ2-5; D possibly corresponds to TRBD1 (5 bases). Germline V gene sequence: CDR1 SEHNR, CDR2 FQNEAQ (reference sequence). The CDR3 has 17 residues. With 5 bases removed from V and 0 bases from J, the gap between germline ends came to 19 bases. As DNA, the CDR3 is TGTGCCAGCAGCCCAAGTGGTACAGGACAAAACCAAGAGACCCAGTACTTC. Translated: CASSPSGTGQNQETQYF.

The chain recombines TRBV20-1 with TRBJ2-1; 7 bases fit TRBD2. J gave up 6 bases and V 3 bases, and 11 bases lay outside the gene matches. Germline lookup yields CDR1 DFQATT and CDR2 SNEGSKA (reference sequence). The CDR3 contains 15 residues. This CDR3 is CSASPSAGEINEQFF. The CDR3 DNA is TGCAGTGCTAGCCCCTCGGCGGGGGAGATCAATGAGCAGTTCTTC.

This sequence joins TRBV20-1 and TRBJ1-1, with D possibly being TRBD1 (6 bases). This CDR3 has 15 residues. V lost 2 bases and J 0 bases, leaving 13 bases between the germline ends. Per germline, CDR1 DFQATT and CDR2 SNEGSKA (reference sequence). CDR3 in amino acids: CSARTGLLMNTEAFF. The CDR3 DNA is TGCAGTGCTAGAACAGGGTTACTAATGAACACTGAAGCTTTCTTT.

This clonotype was seen more than once but under ten times. The V gene is TRBV24-1, the J gene TRBJ1-5; tentative D call: TRBD1 (5 bases). The CDR3 covers 14 residues. CDR1 and CDR2 from the germline V gene are KGHDR and SFDVKD. Between the trimmed V and J ends, which lost 0 bases and 4 bases, there was a span of 6 bases. CDR3: CATSDLGGNQPQHF. The DNA for the CDR3 is TGTGCCACCAGTGATTTGGGGGGGAATCAGCCCCAGCATTTT.

V usage is TRBV13 and J usage is TRBJ1-4, with 7 bases fitting TRBD1. This CDR3 spans 15 amino acids. CDR1 is PRHDT and CDR2 is FYEKMQ in the germline V gene (reference sequence). V gave up 4 bases and J gave up 6 bases; unmatched junction bases: 8. The CDR3 nucleotides are TGTGCCAGCAGCTACGCCCAGGGGGAGGATGAAAAACTGTTTTTT. Amino acid sequence: CASSYAQGEDEKLFF.